The rows below give T cell receptor beta chains drawn from one sample of a study of blood T cell repertoires in COVID-19. Data came from immunoSEQ multiplex PCR; TCRdb stores just in-frame clones and leaves some out. The table records under 75,000 clones, roughly nine tenths of them present only once. Input material: peripheral blood. The receptor source for this set is a man in his fifties or sixties with active COVID-19. Both conserved end residues are part of each CDR3. A D gene is named only where the DNA matches it firmly. A clone size is listed for some rows: how often the clone was seen (once, few, many), or a class if it is expanded.

TRBV27	TRBJ2-5	-	TRBD1	TGTGCCAGCAGTTTGAGGGGGCTGTTAGAGACCCAGTACTTC	CASSLRGLLETQYF
TRBV5-1	TRBJ2-7	-	-	TGCGCCAGCAGAACGACAGGAGACTCCTACGAGCAGTACTTC	CASRTTGDSYEQYF
TRBV19	TRBJ1-1	-	TRBD1	TGTGCCAGTAGTAAAACATTACAGGGGGGGGACACTGAAGCTTTCTTT	CASSKTLQGGDTEAFF
TRBV30	TRBJ2-3	-	TRBD2	TGTGCCTGGAGTGTACTAGCGGGGGGAGATACGCAGTATTTT	CAWSVLAGGDTQYF
TRBV9	TRBJ1-5	few	-	TGTGCCAGCAGCGCATACGGGGGGCGGGAGCCCCAGCATTTT	CASSAYGGREPQHF
TRBV9	TRBJ1-6	-	-	TGTGCCAGCAGCCCGGACGCGGGTGACCTCCACTTT	CASSPDAGDLHF
TRBV10-3	TRBJ2-7	-	-	TGTGCCATCAGTGACCCCACGAGGTCCTACGAGCAGTACTTC	CAISDPTRSYEQYF
TRBV5-6	TRBJ2-7	-	TRBD1	TGTGCCAGCAGCTGGGGACAGGGCTACGAGCAGTACTTC	CASSWGQGYEQYF
TRBV5-1	TRBJ1-1	-	-	TGCGCCAGCAGACCCATACAGGGAAACACTGAAGCTTTCTTT	CASRPIQGNTEAFF
TRBV5-8	TRBJ1-3	-	-	TGTGCCAGCAGCTTGAAGAGGCCGGTAACCTCTGGAAACACCATATATTTT	CASSLKRPVTSGNTIYF
TRBV15	TRBJ1-1	-	TRBD1	TGTGCCACCAGCGTCGGCGTTGGGACAGTGAACACTGAAGCTTTCTTT	CATSVGVGTVNTEAFF
TRBV5-1	TRBJ2-2	-	-	TGCGCCAGCAGCTCGTTTGGCCTCACCGGGGAGCTGTTTTTT	CASSSFGLTGELFF
TRBV9	TRBJ2-1	-	-	TGTGCCAGCAGCGTAGCCAGTTACAATGAGCAGTTCTTC	CASSVASYNEQFF
TRBV5-6	TRBJ1-2	few	-	TGTGCCAGCAGCTTGGGACAGGTGGGCTACACCTTC	CASSLGQVGYTF
TRBV7-2	TRBJ2-3	-	TRBD2	TGTGCCAGCACTCCCCGGGGGGGCACAGATACGCAGTATTTT	CASTPRGGTDTQYF
TRBV7-8	TRBJ2-7	-	-	TGTGCCAGCAGCTTAGCTCGTGGGCAGGGGAACTACGAGCAGTACTTC	CASSLARGQGNYEQYF
TRBV6-4	TRBJ2-5	-	-	TGTGCCAGCAGTCCCGAGGAGGGGTCAGAGACCCAGTACTTC	CASSPEEGSETQYF
TRBV7-9	TRBJ2-5	-	TRBD2	TGTGCCAGCAGCTACGGACTAGCGGGGGGTCGAGAGACCCAGTACTTC	CASSYGLAGGRETQYF
TRBV12-3/TRBV12-4	TRBJ1-2	-	-	TGTGCCAGCAACCTCCGGGACACCTCGCTCACCTTC	CASNLRDTSLTF
TRBV6-6	TRBJ2-2	-	TRBD1	TGTGCCAGCAGTCGACAGGGGGTGGACACCGGGGAGCTGTTTTTT	CASSRQGVDTGELFF
TRBV5-1	TRBJ2-7	-	TRBD2	TGCGCCAGCAGCTTGGGGAGCGGGGGGCTCGGGCAGTACTTC	CASSLGSGGLGQYF